Here is one T cell receptor beta chain with its context. This entry comes from a study of CD8 T cells in Susac syndrome. It was with random hexamers that about 0.45 to 1 ug RNA was reverse transcribed. TCRdb re-called the immunoSEQ multiplex PCR reads through MiXCR, storing one row per CDR3 protein. This table holds around 190,000 distinct CDR3 sequences, 95% found once. Control patients had untreated stable or active relapsing-remitting multiple sclerosis by revised McDonald criteria. The trim removed 4 bases at V and 2 bases at J, leaving 7 bases unmatched. This CDR3 is 15 amino acids long. In germline, CDR1 is KGHSH, CDR2 LQKENI.

Source material: CD8+ T cells from PBMCs. The rearrangement joins TRBV18 to TRBJ2-7, with 8 bases lining up with TRBD1. This clonotype originated in a human donor with multiple sclerosis. CDR3 nucleotide sequence: TGTGCCAGCTCACGAGGACAGGGTCCGACCTACGAGCAGTACTTC. Translating it yields CASSRGQGPTYEQYF.